The clone carrying this T cell receptor beta chain was picked up one time. Its antigen is unknown. Antigen-specific CD4+ T cells were expanded (with viral peptide pools) by the ViraFEST assay ahead of sequencing. Having been cultured for around nine days, the cells underwent CD4+ T cell isolation. The cohort was immunized with two doses of either the BNT162b2 or mRNA-1273 vaccine. Researchers reported culturing 2 million to 2.5 million PBMC in each well, adding around 10 IU/ml IL-2 and around 9.1 ug/ml peptides. The record originates from a study of vaccination effects on CD4 cells after COVID-19. In the study overall: It was a median of 72 days after the second dose that post-vaccine samples were obtained.

The CDR3 totals 16 residues. Germline loops: CDR1 SQVTM, CDR2 ANQGSEA. J gave up 8 bases and V 0 bases, and 8 bases lay outside the gene matches. Profiled with immunoSEQ multiplex PCR; TCRdb holds only in-frame clones, not every one. The repertoire holds 40,000 to 50,000 clones, with around 70% as singletons. The rearrangement uses TRBV29-1 and TRBJ2-1; 12 bases match TRBD2. This receptor was obtained from a human donor who received a COVID-19 vaccine. The sample in question was CD4+ T cells from PBMCs cultured with HCoV-OC43 spike peptides, obtained after COVID-19 vaccination. The subset: HCoV-OC43 spike overlapping peptide pool stimulation. CDR3 sequence reads: CSVEDQGLAGSYEQFF. CDR3 nucleotides: TGCAGCGTTGAAGACCAAGGACTAGCGGGAAGTTATGAGCAGTTCTTC.